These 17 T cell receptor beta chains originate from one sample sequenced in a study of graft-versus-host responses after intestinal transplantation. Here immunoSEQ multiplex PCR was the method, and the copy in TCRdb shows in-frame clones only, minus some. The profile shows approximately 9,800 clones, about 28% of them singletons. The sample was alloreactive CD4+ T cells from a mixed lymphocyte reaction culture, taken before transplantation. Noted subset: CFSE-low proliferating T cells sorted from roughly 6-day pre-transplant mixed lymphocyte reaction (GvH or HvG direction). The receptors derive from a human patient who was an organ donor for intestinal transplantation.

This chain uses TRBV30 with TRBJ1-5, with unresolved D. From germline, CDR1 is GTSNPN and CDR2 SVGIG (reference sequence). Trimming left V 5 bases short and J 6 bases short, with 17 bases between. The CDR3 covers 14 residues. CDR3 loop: CAWFSGDPGQPQHF. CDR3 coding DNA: TGTGCCTGGTTCTCTGGAGACCCGGGTCAGCCCCAGCATTTT.

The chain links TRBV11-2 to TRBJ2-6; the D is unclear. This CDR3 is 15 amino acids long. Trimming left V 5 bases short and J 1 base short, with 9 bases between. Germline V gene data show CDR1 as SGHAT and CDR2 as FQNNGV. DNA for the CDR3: TGTGCCAGCAGCCCCCGTTATTCTGGGGCCAACGTCCTGACTTTC. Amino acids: CASSPRYSGANVLTF. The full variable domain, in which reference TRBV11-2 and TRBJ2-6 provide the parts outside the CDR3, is EAGVAQSPRYKIIEKRQSVAFWCNPISGHATLYWYQQILGQGPKLLIQFQNNGVVDDSQLPKDRFSAERLKGVDSTLKIQPAKLEDSAVYLCASSPRYSGANVLTFGAGSRLTVL.

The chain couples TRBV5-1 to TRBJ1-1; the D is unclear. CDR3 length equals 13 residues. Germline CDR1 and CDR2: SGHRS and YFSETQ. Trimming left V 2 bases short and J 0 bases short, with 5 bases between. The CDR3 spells CASSLYVNTEAFF. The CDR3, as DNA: TGCGCCAGCAGCTTATACGTGAACACTGAAGCTTTCTTT.

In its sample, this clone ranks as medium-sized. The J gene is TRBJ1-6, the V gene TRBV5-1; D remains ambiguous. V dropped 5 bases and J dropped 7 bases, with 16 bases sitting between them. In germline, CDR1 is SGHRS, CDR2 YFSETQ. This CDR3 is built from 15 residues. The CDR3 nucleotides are TGCGCCAGCAGGGAGGGTGCGGATTGGAATTCACCCCTCCACTTT. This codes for CASREGADWNSPLHF.

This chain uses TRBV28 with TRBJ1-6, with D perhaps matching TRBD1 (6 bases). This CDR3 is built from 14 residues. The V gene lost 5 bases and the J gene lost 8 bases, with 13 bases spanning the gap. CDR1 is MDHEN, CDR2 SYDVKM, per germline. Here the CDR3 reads CASSLRTEYSPLHF. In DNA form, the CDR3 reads TGTGCCAGCAGTCTCAGGACAGAGTATTCACCCCTCCACTTT.

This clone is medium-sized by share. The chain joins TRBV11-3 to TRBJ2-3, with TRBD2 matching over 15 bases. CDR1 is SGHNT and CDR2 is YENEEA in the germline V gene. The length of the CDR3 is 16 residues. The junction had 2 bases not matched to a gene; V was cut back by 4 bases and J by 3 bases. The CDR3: CASSSGLAGGTDTQYF. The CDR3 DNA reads TGTGCCAGCAGCTCCGGACTAGCGGGGGGGACAGATACGCAGTATTTT.

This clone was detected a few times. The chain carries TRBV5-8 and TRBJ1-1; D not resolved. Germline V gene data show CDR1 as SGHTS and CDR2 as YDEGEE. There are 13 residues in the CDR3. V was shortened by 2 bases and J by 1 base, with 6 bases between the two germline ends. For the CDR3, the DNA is TGTGCCAGCAGCTTTCGGCCGAACACTGAAGCTTTCTTT. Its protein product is CASSFRPNTEAFF.

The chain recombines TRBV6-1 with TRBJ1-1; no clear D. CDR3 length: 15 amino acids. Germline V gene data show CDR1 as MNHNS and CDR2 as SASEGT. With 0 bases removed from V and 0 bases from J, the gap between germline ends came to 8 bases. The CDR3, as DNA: TGTGCCAGCAGTGAAGCGGTCAATTTGAACACTGAAGCTTTCTTT. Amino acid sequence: CASSEAVNLNTEAFF.

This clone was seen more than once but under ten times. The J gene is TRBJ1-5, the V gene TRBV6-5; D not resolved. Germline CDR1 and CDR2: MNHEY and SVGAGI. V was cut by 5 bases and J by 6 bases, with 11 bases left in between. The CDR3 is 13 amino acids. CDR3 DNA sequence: TGTGCCAGCAGTGCGACGGTCAGTCAGCCCCAGCATTTT. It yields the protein CASSATVSQPQHF.

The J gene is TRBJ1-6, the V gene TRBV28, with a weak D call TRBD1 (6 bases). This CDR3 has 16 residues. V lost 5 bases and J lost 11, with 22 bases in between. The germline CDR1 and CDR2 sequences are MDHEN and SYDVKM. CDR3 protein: CASSGPQGLGETPLHF. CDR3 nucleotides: TGTGCCAGCAGTGGACCACAGGGATTGGGGGAAACACCCCTCCACTTT.

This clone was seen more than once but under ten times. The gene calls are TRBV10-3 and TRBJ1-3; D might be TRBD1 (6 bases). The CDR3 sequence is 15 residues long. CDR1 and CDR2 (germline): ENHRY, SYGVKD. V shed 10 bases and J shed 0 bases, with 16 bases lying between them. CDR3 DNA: TGTGCCAGCTCGGAGGGGGGCCCCTCTGGAAACACCATATATTTT. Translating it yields CASSEGGPSGNTIYF.

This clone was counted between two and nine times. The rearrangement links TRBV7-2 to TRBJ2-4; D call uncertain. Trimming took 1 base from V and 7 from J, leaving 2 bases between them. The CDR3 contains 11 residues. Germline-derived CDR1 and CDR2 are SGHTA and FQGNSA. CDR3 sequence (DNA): TGTGCCAGCAGCTTAGGGAACATTCAGTACTTC. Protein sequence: CASSLGNIQYF.

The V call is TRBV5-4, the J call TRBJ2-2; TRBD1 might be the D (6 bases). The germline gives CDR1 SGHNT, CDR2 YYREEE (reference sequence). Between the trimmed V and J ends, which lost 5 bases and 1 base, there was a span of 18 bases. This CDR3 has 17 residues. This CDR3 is CASSYFTGLLNTGELFF. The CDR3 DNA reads TGTGCCAGCAGTTATTTTACAGGGTTATTGAACACCGGGGAGCTGTTTTTT.

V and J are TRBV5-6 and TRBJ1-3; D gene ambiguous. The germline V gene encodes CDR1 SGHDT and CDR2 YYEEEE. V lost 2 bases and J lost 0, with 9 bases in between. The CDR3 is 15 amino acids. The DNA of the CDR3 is TGTGCCAGCAGCTTTCTCGTAAGCTCTGGAAACACCATATATTTT. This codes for CASSFLVSSGNTIYF.

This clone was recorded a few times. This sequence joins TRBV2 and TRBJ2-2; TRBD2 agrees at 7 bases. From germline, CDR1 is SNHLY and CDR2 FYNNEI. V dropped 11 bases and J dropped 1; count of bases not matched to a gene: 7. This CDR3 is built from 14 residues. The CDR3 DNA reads TGTGCCGGATCAAAGCGGGAGAACACCGGGGAGCTGTTTTTT. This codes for CAGSKRENTGELFF.

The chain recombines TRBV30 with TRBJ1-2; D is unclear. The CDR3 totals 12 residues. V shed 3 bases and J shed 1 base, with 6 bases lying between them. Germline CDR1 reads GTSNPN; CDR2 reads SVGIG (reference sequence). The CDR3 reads CAWRPHNYGYTF. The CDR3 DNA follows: TGTGCCTGGAGGCCCCATAACTATGGCTACACCTTC.

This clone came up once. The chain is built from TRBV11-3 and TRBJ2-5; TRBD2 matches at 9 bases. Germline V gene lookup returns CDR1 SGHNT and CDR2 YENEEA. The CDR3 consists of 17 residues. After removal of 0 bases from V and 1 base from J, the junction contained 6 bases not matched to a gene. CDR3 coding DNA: TGTGCCAGCAGCTTAGATCGCGGTAGCGGGGGCCAAGAGACCCAGTACTTC. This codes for CASSLDRGSGGQETQYF.